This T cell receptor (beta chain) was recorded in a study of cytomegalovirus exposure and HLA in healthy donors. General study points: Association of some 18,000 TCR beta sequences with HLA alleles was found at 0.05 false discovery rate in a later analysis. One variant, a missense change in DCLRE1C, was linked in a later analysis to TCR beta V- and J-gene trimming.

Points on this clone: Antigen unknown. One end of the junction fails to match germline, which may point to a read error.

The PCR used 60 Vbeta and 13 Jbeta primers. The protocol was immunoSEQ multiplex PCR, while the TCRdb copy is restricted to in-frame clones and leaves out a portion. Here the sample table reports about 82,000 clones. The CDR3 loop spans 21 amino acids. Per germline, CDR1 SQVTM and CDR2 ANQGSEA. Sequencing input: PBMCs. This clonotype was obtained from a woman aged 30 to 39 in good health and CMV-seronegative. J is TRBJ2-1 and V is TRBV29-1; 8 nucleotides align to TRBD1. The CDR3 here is CSVEWPPGQEVFPSSDNEQFF. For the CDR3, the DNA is TGCAGCGTTGAATGGCCCCCGGGACAGGAAGTTTTCCCGAGCTCCGACAATGAGCAGTTCTTC.